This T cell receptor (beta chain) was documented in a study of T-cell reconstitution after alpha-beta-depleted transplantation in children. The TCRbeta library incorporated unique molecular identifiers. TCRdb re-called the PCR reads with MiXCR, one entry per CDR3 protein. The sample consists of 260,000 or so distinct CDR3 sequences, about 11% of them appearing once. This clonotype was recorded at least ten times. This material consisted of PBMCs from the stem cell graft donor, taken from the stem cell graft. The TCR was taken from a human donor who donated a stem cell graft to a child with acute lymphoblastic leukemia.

The CDR3, as DNA: TGTGCCAGCAGTTTTACCCGGGGGGTGGCAGATACGCAGTATTTT. Its protein is CASSFTRGVADTQYF. This chain joins TRBV12-3 or TRBV12-4 and TRBJ2-3; 7 nucleotides match TRBD2. V gave up 3 bases and J gave up 4 bases; unmatched junction bases: 7. The CDR3 contains 15 residues.